This paragraph reports one TCR beta chain. This sample is part of a study of CD8 T cells in Susac syndrome. Germline CDR1 and CDR2: DFQATT and SNEGSKA (reference sequence). The CDR3 extends over 12 amino acids. Random-hexamer reverse transcription was applied to roughly 0.5 to 1 ug RNA. TCRdb processed the immunoSEQ multiplex PCR reads anew with MiXCR; each CDR3 protein has one entry. The sample carries about 200,000 distinct CDR3 sequences, 90% to 97% recorded once. Relapsing-remitting disease, either stable or active, was present in the multiple sclerosis controls, who were treatment-naive patients. Both CD4+ and CD8+ T cells were negatively isolated, and TEMRA cells underwent FACS enrichment.

Sequencing was performed on CD4+ T cells from PBMCs. The TCR originated in a human donor with multiple sclerosis. The V call is TRBV20-1, the J call TRBJ2-1; D assignment may be TRBD1 or TRBD2 (6 bases each). The CDR3 sequence is CSKLGGSYEQFF. DNA for the CDR3: TGCAGCAAGTTGGGGGGCAGTTATGAGCAGTTCTTC.